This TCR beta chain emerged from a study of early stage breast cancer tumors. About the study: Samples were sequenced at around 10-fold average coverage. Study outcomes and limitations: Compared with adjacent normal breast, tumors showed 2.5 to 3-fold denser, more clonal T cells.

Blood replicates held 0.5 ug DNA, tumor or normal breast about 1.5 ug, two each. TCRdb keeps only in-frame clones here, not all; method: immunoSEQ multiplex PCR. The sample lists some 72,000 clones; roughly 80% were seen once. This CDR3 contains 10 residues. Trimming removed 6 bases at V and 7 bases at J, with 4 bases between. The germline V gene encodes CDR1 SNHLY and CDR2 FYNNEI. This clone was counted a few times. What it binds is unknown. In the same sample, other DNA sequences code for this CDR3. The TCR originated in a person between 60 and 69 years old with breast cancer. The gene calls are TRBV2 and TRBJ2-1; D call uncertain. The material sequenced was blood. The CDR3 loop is CASRGNEQFF. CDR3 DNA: TGTGCCAGCAGGGGGAATGAGCAGTTCTTC.